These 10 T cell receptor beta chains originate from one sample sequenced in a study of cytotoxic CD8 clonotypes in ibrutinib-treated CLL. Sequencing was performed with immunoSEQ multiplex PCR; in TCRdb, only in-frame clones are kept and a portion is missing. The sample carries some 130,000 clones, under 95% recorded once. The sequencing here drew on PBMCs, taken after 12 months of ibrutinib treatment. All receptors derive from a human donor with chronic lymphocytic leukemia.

The chain's CDR3 is CASNLGDGGPNLGYEQYF. The DNA for the CDR3 is TGTGCCAGCAACTTAGGGGACGGGGGACCCAATTTAGGGTACGAGCAGTACTTC. The rearrangement uses TRBV28 and TRBJ2-7; perhaps TRBD2 as D (6 bases). The CDR3 spans 18 residues. The germline gives CDR1 MDHEN, CDR2 SYDVKM. V was pared by 7 bases and J by 4 bases, with 29 bases between.

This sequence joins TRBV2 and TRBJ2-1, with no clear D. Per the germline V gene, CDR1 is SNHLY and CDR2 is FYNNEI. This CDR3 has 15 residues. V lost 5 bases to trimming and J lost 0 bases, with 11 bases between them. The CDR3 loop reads CASSQDWSSYNEQFF. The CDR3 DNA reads TGTGCCAGCAGTCAAGACTGGAGCTCCTACAATGAGCAGTTCTTC. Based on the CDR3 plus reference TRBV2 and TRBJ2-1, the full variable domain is EPEVTQTPSHQVTQMGQEVILRCVPISNHLYFYWYRQILGQKVEFLVSFYNNEISEKSEIFDDQFSVERPDGSNFTLKIRSTKLEDSAMYFCASSQDWSSYNEQFFGPGTRLTVL.

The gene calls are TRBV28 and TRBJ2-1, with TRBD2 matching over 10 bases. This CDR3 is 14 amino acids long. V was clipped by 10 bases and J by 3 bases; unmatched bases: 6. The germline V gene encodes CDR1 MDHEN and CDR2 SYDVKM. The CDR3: CATRAGGGYNEQFF. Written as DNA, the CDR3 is TGTGCCACCCGAGCGGGAGGGGGCTACAATGAGCAGTTCTTC.

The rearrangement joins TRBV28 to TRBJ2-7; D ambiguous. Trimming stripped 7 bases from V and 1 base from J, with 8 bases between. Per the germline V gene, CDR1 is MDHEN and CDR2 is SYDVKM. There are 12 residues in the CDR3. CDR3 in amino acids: CASTGKSYEQYF. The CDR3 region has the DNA TGTGCCAGCACCGGAAAATCCTACGAGCAGTACTTC. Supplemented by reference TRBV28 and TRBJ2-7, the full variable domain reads DVKVTQSSRYLVKRTGEKVFLECVQDMDHENMFWYRQDPGLGLRLIYFSYDVKMKEKGDIPEGYSVSREKKERFSLILESASTNQTSMYLCASTGKSYEQYFGPGTRLTVT.

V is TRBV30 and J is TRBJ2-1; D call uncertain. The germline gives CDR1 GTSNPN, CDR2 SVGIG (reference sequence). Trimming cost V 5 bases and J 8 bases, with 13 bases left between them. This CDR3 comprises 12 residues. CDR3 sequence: CAWAVRSDEQFF. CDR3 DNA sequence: TGTGCCTGGGCGGTCCGGAGCGATGAGCAGTTCTTC.

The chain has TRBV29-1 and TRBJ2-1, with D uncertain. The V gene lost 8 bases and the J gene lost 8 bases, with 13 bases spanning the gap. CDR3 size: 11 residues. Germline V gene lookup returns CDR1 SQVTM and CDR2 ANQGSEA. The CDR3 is CSTRITDEQFF. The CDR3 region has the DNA TGCAGCACACGGATAACCGATGAGCAGTTCTTC.

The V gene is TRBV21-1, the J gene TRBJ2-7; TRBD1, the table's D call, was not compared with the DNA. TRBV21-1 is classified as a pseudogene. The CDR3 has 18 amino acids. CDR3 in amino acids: CASSKARPTDRVGHEQYF. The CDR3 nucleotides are TGTGCCAGCAGCAAAGCTAGGCCTACCGACAGGGTAGGCCACGAGCAGTACTTC.

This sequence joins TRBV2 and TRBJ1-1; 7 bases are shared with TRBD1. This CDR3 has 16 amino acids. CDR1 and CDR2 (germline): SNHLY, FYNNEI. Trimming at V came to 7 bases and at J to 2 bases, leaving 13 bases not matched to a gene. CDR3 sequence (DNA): TGTGCCAGCAATCCAAGACAGGGAGCGATTAACACTGAAGCTTTCTTT. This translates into CASNPRQGAINTEAFF.

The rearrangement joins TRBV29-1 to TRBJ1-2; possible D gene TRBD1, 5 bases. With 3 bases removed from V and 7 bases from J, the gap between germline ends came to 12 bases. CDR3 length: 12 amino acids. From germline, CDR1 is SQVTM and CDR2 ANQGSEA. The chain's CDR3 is CSVEGSGSGYTF. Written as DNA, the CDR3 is TGCAGCGTTGAGGGCTCAGGGAGTGGCTACACCTTC.

The CDR3 is CASSSDRRGTDTQYF. CDR3 nucleotide sequence: TGTGCCAGCAGCTCTGACAGGCGCGGCACAGATACGCAGTATTTT. The chain employs TRBV7-8 and TRBJ2-3; perhaps TRBD1 as D (6 bases). Germline values: CDR1 SGHVS, CDR2 FQNEAQ. Trimming left V 4 bases short and J 1 base short, with 12 bases between. CDR3 size: 15 residues.